This TCR beta chain was profiled in a study of vaccination and CD4 T cells after COVID-19. Study details: Convalescent persons amounted to six males plus four females, two of whom were Hispanic. General study points: No early post-infection timepoints were studied, and convalescent patients studied were relatively few.

Cultured CD4+ T cell DNA underwent sequencing with the Oncomine TCR Beta short-read assay. CD4+ T cells were cultured, and genomic DNA was extracted from them. One entry per CDR3 protein, called by TCRdb with MiXCR from the PCR reads. The sample includes under 8,500 distinct CDR3 sequences, roughly 43% of them seen just once. The CDR3 runs to 15 residues. The germline V gene has CDR1 SNHLY and CDR2 FYNNEI. Trimming took 7 bases from V and 3 from J, leaving 18 bases between them. Treatment: roughly ten-day PBMC culture with coronavirus spike peptide pools or control peptides (ViraFEST assay). Gathering of the CD4+ T cells, from the unexposed donor, took place before the COVID-19 pandemic (2011-2018). For ViraFEST, peptide pools expanded antigen-specific T cells, after which the TCRs were sequenced. About this clonotype itself: Its cognate antigen is unknown.

The rearrangement joins TRBV2 to TRBJ1-1, with no clear D. This TCR derives from a human donor in good health. Sequencing input: CD4+ T cells from blood, cultured in vitro. The CDR3 is CASISQGPTYTEAFF. The CDR3 bases are TGTGCCAGCATTTCCCAAGGGCCGACCTACACTGAAGCTTTCTTT.